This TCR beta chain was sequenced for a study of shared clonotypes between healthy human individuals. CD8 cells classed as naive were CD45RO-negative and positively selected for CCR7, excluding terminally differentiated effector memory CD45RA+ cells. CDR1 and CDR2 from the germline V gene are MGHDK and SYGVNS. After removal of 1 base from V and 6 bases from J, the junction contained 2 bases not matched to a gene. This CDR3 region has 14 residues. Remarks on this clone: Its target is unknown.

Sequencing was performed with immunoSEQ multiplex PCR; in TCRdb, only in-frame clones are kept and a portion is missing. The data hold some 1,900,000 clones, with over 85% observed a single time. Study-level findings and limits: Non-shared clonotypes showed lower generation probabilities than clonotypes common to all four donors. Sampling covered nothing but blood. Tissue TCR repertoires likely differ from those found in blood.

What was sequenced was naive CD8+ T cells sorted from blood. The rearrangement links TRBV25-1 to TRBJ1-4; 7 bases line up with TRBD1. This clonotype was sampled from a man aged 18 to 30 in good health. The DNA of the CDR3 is TGTGCCAGCAGTGAATCGACAGGGTATGAAAAACTGTTTTTT. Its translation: CASSESTGYEKLFF.